One T cell receptor beta chain is described in this entry. The CDR3 contains 15 residues. This record comes from a study of PD-L1 blockade in urothelial cancer. Indicated time point: pretreatment peripheral blood. Data came from immunoSEQ multiplex PCR; TCRdb stores just in-frame clones and leaves some out. Altogether roughly 120,000 clones are present, about 81% being singletons, with the ten largest covering under 3.5%. The gene calls are TRBV21-1 and TRBJ2-1; TRBD1 was called by the table and not checked on the DNA. TRBV21-1 is noted as a pseudogene. The sample here was PBMCs, taken around atezolizumab (anti-PD-L1) treatment. The sequence was obtained from a man aged 45-60 years with urothelial cancer. CDR3 coding DNA: TGTGCCAGCCCTGCAGCCAGGCTCTCCTACAATGAGCAGTTCTTC. It translates to CASPAARLSYNEQFF.